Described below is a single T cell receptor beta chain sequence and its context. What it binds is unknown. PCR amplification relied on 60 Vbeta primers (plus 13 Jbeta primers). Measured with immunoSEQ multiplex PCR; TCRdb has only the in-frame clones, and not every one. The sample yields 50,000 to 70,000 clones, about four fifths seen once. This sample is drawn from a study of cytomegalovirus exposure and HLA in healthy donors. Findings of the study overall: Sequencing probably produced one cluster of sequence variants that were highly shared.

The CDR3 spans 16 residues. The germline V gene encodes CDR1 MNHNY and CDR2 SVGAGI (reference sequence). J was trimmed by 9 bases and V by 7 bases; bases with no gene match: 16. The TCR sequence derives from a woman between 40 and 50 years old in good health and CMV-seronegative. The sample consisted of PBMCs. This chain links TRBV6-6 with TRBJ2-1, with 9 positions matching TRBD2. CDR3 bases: TGTGCCAGCAATACCCCAGGGACTAGCTGGGGCGCTGAGCAGTTCTTC. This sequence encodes CASNTPGTSWGAEQFF.